This is a list of T cell receptor beta chains from one sample in a study of post-analysis software for immune sequencing data. TCRdb fed the PCR reads into MiXCR, producing one record per CDR3 protein. The data show roughly 800,000 distinct CDR3 sequences, with roughly 50% seen just once and approximately 4.4% held by the top ten. Sequencing input: blood. The receptors stem from a girl aged 5 to 17 with multiple sclerosis. CDR3s include the opening cysteine and the closing phenylalanine or tryptophan. D genes are given only for firm matches. Clone size is not always given. Where it is, it says once, few, many or a class for expanded clones.

TRBV7-3	TRBD1	TRBJ1-2	.	CASSREQGDYGYTF	TGTGCCAGCAGCCGGGAACAGGGGGACTATGGCTACACCTTC
TRBV4-1	.	TRBJ1-2	.	CASSQDVGKDGYTF	TGCGCCAGCAGCCAAGATGTCGGGAAAGATGGCTACACCTTC
TRBV10-3	.	TRBJ2-3	.	CAISEPKGRLGADTQYF	TGTGCCATCAGTGAGCCAAAGGGGCGACTAGGCGCAGATACGCAGTATTTT
TRBV29-1	.	TRBJ1-2	few	CSVEDPLIETDYGYTF	TGCAGCGTTGAAGATCCCCTTATTGAGACAGACTATGGCTACACCTTC
TRBV12-3/TRBV12-4	.	TRBJ2-5	.	CASSRQVGARRETQYF	TGTGCCAGCAGCAGACAGGTCGGAGCGAGGCGAGAGACCCAGTACTTC
TRBV20-1	.	TRBJ1-1	.	CSASETLGTEAFF	TGCAGTGCCTCAGAGACCTTAGGCACTGAAGCTTTCTTT
TRBV12-3/TRBV12-4	.	TRBJ1-2	.	CASSFTVIRDGYTF	TGTGCCAGCAGTTTCACAGTGATCAGGGATGGCTACACCTTC
TRBV20-1	TRBD2	TRBJ2-7	.	CSARTSASSYEQYF	TGCAGTGCTCGCACTAGCGCCTCTTCCTACGAGCAGTACTTC
TRBV20-1	TRBD1	TRBJ2-1	.	CSASVTGVSYNEQFF	TGCAGTGCTAGCGTGACAGGGGTTTCCTACAATGAGCAGTTCTTC
TRBV9	.	TRBJ2-1	.	CASSVGGTYNGQFF	TGTGCCAGCAGCGTGGGCGGAACCTACAATGGGCAGTTCTTC
TRBV7-3	.	TRBJ2-7	.	CASSLGRTKYYEQYF	TGTGCCAGCAGCTTGGGCAGGACAAAATACTACGAGCAGTACTTC
TRBV6-1	.	TRBJ2-5	.	CASSELTQGERETQYF	TGTGCCAGCAGTGAATTGACCCAGGGAGAGCGAGAGACCCAGTACTTC
TRBV5-1	TRBD1	TRBJ1-1	.	CASETGAGGEAFF	TGCGCCAGCGAGACAGGGGCGGGGGGTGAAGCTTTCTTT
TRBV2	TRBD2	TRBJ2-7	.	CASSALTTSGGRGQYF	TGTGCCAGCAGTGCTCTGACTACTAGCGGGGGTCGAGGGCAGTACTTC
TRBV29-1	TRBD1	TRBJ1-1	.	CSAGTPGTGGIMNTEAFF	TGCAGCGCAGGGACGCCCGGGACAGGGGGGATCATGAACACTGAAGCTTTCTTT
TRBV5-1	.	TRBJ2-7	.	CASSIGRVPYEQYF	TGCGCCAGCAGCATCGGCAGGGTCCCCTACGAGCAGTACTTC
TRBV7-6	TRBD1	TRBJ2-7	.	CASSVGRQGDPYEQYF	TGTGCCAGCAGCGTAGGGAGACAGGGTGACCCCTACGAGCAGTACTTC
TRBV7-9	TRBD1	TRBJ2-5	.	CASSHGQGGETQYF	TGTGCCAGCAGCCATGGACAGGGGGGAGAGACCCAGTACTTC
TRBV9	.	TRBJ1-2	.	CAGSALGGYGYTF	TGTGCCGGCAGCGCGCTCGGGGGCTATGGCTACACCTTC
TRBV20-1	.	TRBJ2-7	many	CSASRGIGSYEQYF	TGCAGTGCTAGTCGGGGGATCGGGTCCTACGAGCAGTACTTC
TRBV18	TRBD2	TRBJ2-3	few	CASSPIPSGSADTQYF	TGTGCCAGCTCGCCCATCCCTAGCGGGTCTGCAGATACGCAGTATTTT
TRBV12-3/TRBV12-4	TRBD1	TRBJ1-5	.	CASRDRGTNQPQHF	TGTGCCAGCAGGGACAGGGGGACGAATCAGCCCCAGCATTTT
TRBV3-1	.	TRBJ2-3	.	CASSQRTRSRRTDTQYF	TGTGCCAGCAGCCAAAGGACTCGGAGCCGCCGCACAGATACGCAGTATTTT
TRBV10-3	.	TRBJ2-6	few	CAIGAGRDENVLTF	TGTGCCATCGGCGCCGGCAGGGATGAGAACGTCCTGACTTTC
TRBV6-5	.	TRBJ2-7	.	CASSPRGQLNPYEQYF	TGTGCCAGCAGTCCTCGGGGCCAGCTCAATCCTTACGAGCAGTACTTC
TRBV6-5	.	TRBJ2-3	.	CASSYSGMGRPDTQYF	TGTGCCAGCAGTTACTCGGGAATGGGTCGCCCAGATACGCAGTATTTT
TRBV10-3	TRBD1	TRBJ2-7	few	CAIRGHEGGPYEQYF	TGTGCCATCAGGGGTCATGAAGGGGGCCCCTACGAGCAGTACTTC